The next 5 T cell receptor beta chains were all read from a single sample in a study. Treg sorting used a CD4+CD25+CD127-/low gate. TCRdb itself ran the 5' RACE reads through MiXCR, one entry per CDR3 protein. The sample lists roughly 57,000 distinct CDR3 sequences, less than 25% occurring once. Sequencing was done on a sample of tumor-infiltrating Tregs sorted from the breast tumor. The receptors come from a female donor with breast cancer.

This clonotype was detected a few times. This chain joins TRBV5-1 and TRBJ2-1; D gene ambiguous. The V end was cut by 3 bases, the J end by 1 base, with 17 bases between. Germline V gene sequence: CDR1 SGHRS, CDR2 YFSETQ. The CDR3 sequence is 17 residues long. The CDR3 DNA reads as TGCGCCAGCAGCTCCTACCTGGCATGGGGTTCCTACAATGAGCAGTTCTTC. The encoded protein is CASSSYLAWGSYNEQFF.

The V call is TRBV3-1, the J call TRBJ2-3; D is uncertain. CDR3 length: 13 residues. V lost 1 base, J lost 15 bases, and 17 bases lay in between. The germline V gene encodes CDR1 LGHDT and CDR2 YNNKEL (reference sequence). In DNA form, the CDR3 reads TGTGCCAGCAGCCAAGGGAGTAGAACACCAACATATTTT. As protein: CASSQGSRTPTYF.

This clonotype has more than one count but fewer than ten. The chain uses TRBV7-9 and TRBJ2-5, with D unresolved. The germline CDR1 and CDR2 sequences are SEHNR and FQNEAQ (reference sequence). This CDR3 is 16 amino acids long. Trimming cost V 5 bases and J 0 bases, with 16 bases left between them. The CDR3 reads CASSPGKIQYQETQYF. CDR3 coding DNA: TGTGCCAGCAGCCCGGGTAAAATCCAGTACCAAGAGACCCAGTACTTC. Combining the CDR3 with reference TRBV7-9 and TRBJ2-5 gives the whole variable domain DTGVSQNPRHKITKRGQNVTFRCDPISEHNRLYWYRQTLGQGPEFLTYFQNEAQLEKSRLLSDRFSAERPKGSFSTLEIQRTEQGDSAMYLCASSPGKIQYQETQYFGPGTRLLVL.

As concerns this clonotype: Since the CDR3 does not end with the conserved phenylalanine or tryptophan, this likely comes from a read error. This chain uses TRBV7-9 with TRBJ2-4; D gene unclear. Germline V gene sequence: CDR1 SEHNR, CDR2 FQNEAQ (reference sequence). CDR3 length equals 12 residues. Deletions cut 5 bases from V and 13 bases from J, with 15 bases between. The CDR3 loop reads CASSNALSPQYL. The CDR3 DNA sequence: TGTGCCAGCAGCAACGCCCTGTCCCCCCAGTACCTC.

This clonotype was seen a few times. The rearrangement links TRBV7-2 to TRBJ2-2; 8 nucleotides align to TRBD1. J gave up 1 base and V 5 bases, and 6 bases lay outside the gene matches. The CDR3 contains 16 residues. Germline V gives CDR1 SGHTA, CDR2 FQGNSA. Here the CDR3 reads CASSPGGQGNTGELFF. CDR3 nucleotides: TGTGCCAGCAGCCCCGGCGGACAGGGGAACACCGGGGAGCTGTTTTTT.